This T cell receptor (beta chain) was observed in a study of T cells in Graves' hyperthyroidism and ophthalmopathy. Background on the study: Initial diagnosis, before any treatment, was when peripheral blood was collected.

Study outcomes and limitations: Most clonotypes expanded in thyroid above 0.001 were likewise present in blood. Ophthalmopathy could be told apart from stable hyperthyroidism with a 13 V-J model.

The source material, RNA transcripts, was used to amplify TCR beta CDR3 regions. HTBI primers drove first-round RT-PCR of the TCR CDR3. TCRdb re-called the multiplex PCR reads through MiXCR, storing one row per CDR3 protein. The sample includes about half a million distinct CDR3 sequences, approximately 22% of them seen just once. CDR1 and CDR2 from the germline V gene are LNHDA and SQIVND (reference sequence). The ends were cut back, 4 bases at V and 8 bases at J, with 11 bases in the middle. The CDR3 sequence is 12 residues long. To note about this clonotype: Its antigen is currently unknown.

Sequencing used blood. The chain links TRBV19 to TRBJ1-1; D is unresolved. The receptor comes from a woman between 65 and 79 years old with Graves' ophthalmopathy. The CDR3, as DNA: TGTGCCAGTAGTAAAAGGGCGGACGAAGCTTTCTTT. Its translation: CASSKRADEAFF.